The rows below give T cell receptor beta chains drawn from one sample of a study of CD8+CD57+ T cells in acquired aplastic anemia. TCRdb re-derived calls from the reads in MiXCR, one entry per CDR3 protein. The sample has around 180,000 distinct CDR3 sequences; around half are singletons. The sequencing input was sorted CD4+, CD8+, or CD8+CD57+ T cells (not recorded which) from PBMCs. Receptors were obtained from a human donor with aplastic anemia. CDR3s include the opening cysteine and the closing phenylalanine or tryptophan. Fields, in order: V gene, D gene, J gene, clone size, CDR3 DNA, CDR3 protein. A D gene is named only where the DNA matches it firmly. Expanded clones get a size class; other rows say once, few or many, or leave the size out.

>TRBV30|.|TRBJ1-3|.
TGTGCCTTGAGTCGGGGGAGACGGCTTGACACCATACATTTT
CALSRGRRLDTIHF
>TRBV12-5|TRBD1|TRBJ2-7|few
TGTGCTAGTGGTTTGGGGGGTGTTGGGACAGGGAACTACGAGCAGTACTTC
CASGLGGVGTGNYEQYF
>TRBV4-2|.|TRBJ1-5|many
TGTGCCAGCAGCCCCCGGGGAGGGTCTAATTCGTGGGGCAATCAGCCCCAGCATTTT
CASSPRGGSNSWGNQPQHF
>TRBV5-1|.|TRBJ2-5|.
TGCGCCAGCAGCATCCCAGGGGAAATTGGAGAGACCCAGTACTTC
CASSIPGEIGETQYF
>TRBV15|.|TRBJ2-2|.
TGTGCCACCAGCAGATCAGGCGGAACGAACACCGGGGAGCTGTTTTTT
CATSRSGGTNTGELFF
>TRBV29-1|TRBD2|TRBJ2-1|.
TGCAGCGTTGGTAGCGGGGGGGCGACTAGGGGTGAGCAGTTCTTC
CSVGSGGATRGEQFF
>TRBV6-5|.|TRBJ1-5|many
TGTGCCAGCAGTTACGGACGGGGAAATCAGCATTTT
CASSYGRGNQHF
>TRBV9|.|TRBJ2-7|.
TGTGCCAGCAGCGTAGATATGAAGGGAGCCGAGCAGTACTTC
CASSVDMKGAEQYF
>TRBV12-3/TRBV12-4|TRBD1|TRBJ2-2|many
TGTGCCAGCAGTTTAGTGGGACAGGGGACAAGGGCCGGGGAGCTGTTTTTT
CASSLVGQGTRAGELFF
>TRBV20-1|.|TRBJ1-5|.
TGCAGTGCTAGGTTTTCAGGTAGCAATCAGCCCCAGCATTTT
CSARFSGSNQPQHF
>TRBV6-2/TRBV6-3|.|TRBJ1-1|many
TGTGCCAGCAGTTACTCCGGTAGCCGGCTTGAAGCTTTCTTT
CASSYSGSRLEAFF
>TRBV20-1|.|TRBJ1-1|.
TGCAGTGCTTTCAGGAGCATGAACACTGAAGCTTTCTTT
CSAFRSMNTEAFF
>TRBV27|.|TRBJ1-2|.
TGTGCCAGCAGAAAAAACAGTATGGGGCCCTATGGCTACACCTTC
CASRKNSMGPYGYTF
>TRBV15|.|TRBJ2-5|.
TGTGCCACCAGCGCCCGTAGCGCGACGGCCCAGTACTTC
CATSARSATAQYF
>TRBV12-3/TRBV12-4|.|TRBJ1-2|many
TGTGCCAGGAACCCCTTTGGGGGGTATTATGGCTACACCTTC
CARNPFGGYYGYTF
>TRBV15|.|TRBJ1-6|.
TGTGCCACCAGCAGCGCGACAGACAATTCACCCCTCCACTTT
CATSSATDNSPLHF
>TRBV7-3|.|TRBJ2-7|.
TGTGCCAGCAGCTCCCCCCCACCCCCTCAAGTGCAGTACTTC
CASSSPPPPQVQYF
>TRBV20-1|TRBD2|TRBJ2-7|.
TGCAGTGCTAGAGATTTAGCGGGAGGCAGCCTGTACTTC
CSARDLAGGSLYF
>TRBV20-1|TRBD2|TRBJ2-1|.
TGCAGTGCTAGGCTCGGGCTAGCGGGACGCAATGAGCAGTTCTTC
CSARLGLAGRNEQFF
>TRBV3-1|.|TRBJ1-2|many
TGTGCCAGCAGCCACGCCGACACCAACTATGGCTACACCTTC
CASSHADTNYGYTF
>TRBV24-1|TRBD1|TRBJ1-5|.
TGTGCCACCAGTGATCAAGGACAGGTGAGCAATCAGCCCCAGCATTTT
CATSDQGQVSNQPQHF
>TRBV6-1|.|TRBJ1-6|.
TGTGCCATCAGTGACGCAGGGAATTCACCCCCCCACTTT
CAISDAGNSPPHF
>TRBV2|.|TRBJ1-6|.
TGTGCCAGCAGTGAGGGCAGGGCTATTAATTCACCCCTCCACTTT
CASSEGRAINSPLHF
>TRBV10-2|TRBD1|TRBJ1-2|.
TGCGCCAGCAGTGCTCTAAGGACAGGGGGTCGCTATGGCTACACCTTC
CASSALRTGGRYGYTF
>TRBV7-2|TRBD1|TRBJ1-5|few
TGTGCCAGCAGCCGGGGACAGGGAACCAATCAGCCCCAGCATTTT
CASSRGQGTNQPQHF
>TRBV7-2|.|TRBJ2-1|many
TGTGCCAGCAGCCGTACTGGGACTGAGCAGTTCTTC
CASSRTGTEQFF
>TRBV7-3|TRBD1|TRBJ2-5|once
TGTGCCAGCAGCTATGGACAGGGGATGGAGACCCAGTACTTC
CASSYGQGMETQYF
>TRBV7-3|.|TRBJ1-6|.
TGTGCCAGCAGCTTACCTGGCTCACCCCTCCACTTT
CASSLPGSPLHF
>TRBV10-2|.|TRBJ1-1|many
TGCGCCAGCAGTGAACTTTTTGGGACGGTGGCTTTCTTT
CASSELFGTVAFF
>TRBV2|TRBD1|TRBJ1-1|.
TGTGCCAGCAGTCCCGGGACAGGGGGCCGGGCTTTCTTT
CASSPGTGGRAFF
>TRBV7-2|.|TRBJ1-5|many
TGTGCCAGCAGCTTAGCAGGGCAGAGCAATCAGCCCCAGCATTTT
CASSLAGQSNQPQHF
>TRBV6-5|.|TRBJ1-1|few
TGTGCCAGCAGTTACGGGCCTGCCATGGGCACTGAAGCTTTCTTT
CASSYGPAMGTEAFF
>TRBV12-3/TRBV12-4|.|TRBJ1-1|many
TGTGCCAGCAGTTTGGAGGGGGGGCGAGCTGAAGCTTTCTTT
CASSLEGGRAEAFF
>TRBV19|.|TRBJ1-1|once
TGTGCCAGTAGTAAGCCAGGGGATGGGGCTGAAGCTTTCTTT
CASSKPGDGAEAFF
>TRBV2|.|TRBJ2-3|.
TGTGCCAGCAGTGAAGGGACTTATCCACTCACAGATACGCAGTATTTT
CASSEGTYPLTDTQYF
>TRBV25-1|.|TRBJ2-7|.
TGTGCCAGCAGTGAAGGACCCTCCTACGAGCAGTACTTC
CASSEGPSYEQYF
>TRBV11-2|.|TRBJ2-3|many
TGTGCCAGCAGCTTAGACCCGCCTAGCCCAGATACGCAGTATTTT
CASSLDPPSPDTQYF
>TRBV20-1|TRBD2|TRBJ2-3|.
TGCGGGACGACGGGGGGAGAAACAGATACGCAGTATTTT
CGTTGGETDTQYF
>TRBV7-9|TRBD1|TRBJ2-3|many
TGTGCCAGCAGCCACAGGGGGACAGATACGCAGTATTTT
CASSHRGTDTQYF
>TRBV7-9|TRBD1|TRBJ1-2|.
TGTGCCAGCAGCTTAGGAGGGGGCGAAGGCTACACCTTC
CASSLGGGEGYTF
>TRBV2|.|TRBJ2-7|once
TGTGCCAGCAGTGTCGGAAATTTTCCCTACGAGCAGTACTTC
CASSVGNFPYEQYF
>TRBV6-2/TRBV6-3|.|TRBJ2-7|.
TGTGCCAGCAGTTATGAGGGCGACTTTTCCTACGAGCAGTACTTC
CASSYEGDFSYEQYF
>TRBV7-2|.|TRBJ2-5|many
TGTGCCAGCAGCTTAGGGACTTTAGAGACCCAGTACTTC
CASSLGTLETQYF
>TRBV20-1|.|TRBJ2-5|.
TGCAGTGCTAGGGGAGGGGGGCACCAAGAGACCCAGTACTTC
CSARGGGHQETQYF
>TRBV18|.|TRBJ2-3|few
TGTGCCAGCTCGGACATCGGAGGCAGGGGTACGCAGTATTTT
CASSDIGGRGTQYF
>TRBV7-2|.|TRBJ1-6|.
TGTGCCAGCCCCCGACAGGAACGACCACCCCTCCACTTT
CASPRQERPPLHF
>TRBV4-1|TRBD2|TRBJ2-3|.
TGCGCCAGCAGCCGACTAGCGAACACAGATACGCAGTATTTT
CASSRLANTDTQYF
>TRBV24-1|.|TRBJ1-5|many
TGTGCCACCAGTGACCAAGGACAGCCCAATCAGCCCCAGCATTTT
CATSDQGQPNQPQHF
>TRBV7-2|.|TRBJ2-7|medium-sized
TGTGCCAGCAGCCCCAGCTACGAGCAGTACTTC
CASSPSYEQYF
>TRBV16|.|TRBJ1-2|.
TGTGCCAGCAGTCCCCAAGGAAAAGAGTTGGGCTATAGCTACACCTTC
CASSPQGKELGYSYTF
>TRBV18|.|TRBJ2-7|few
TGTGCCAGCTCACCATCTGTTCTATTAGGCGAGCAGTACTTC
CASSPSVLLGEQYF
>TRBV6-2/TRBV6-3|.|TRBJ1-1|many
TGTGCCAGCAGTTACTCTGGGTTCACTGAAGCTTTCTTT
CASSYSGFTEAFF
>TRBV12-3/TRBV12-4|TRBD2|TRBJ2-1|.
TGTGCCAGCAGTCCACTAGCGGGGGACGACAATGAGCAGTTCTTC
CASSPLAGDDNEQFF
>TRBV19|.|TRBJ2-6|.
TGTGCCAGTAGGATGCGGTCTGGGGCCAACGTCCTGACTTTC
CASRMRSGANVLTF
>TRBV10-3|.|TRBJ2-1|.
TGTGCCATCAGTCTAACTAGGATGAGCTCCTACAATGAGCAGTTCTTC
CAISLTRMSSYNEQFF
>TRBV5-6|TRBD1|TRBJ2-5|many
TGTGCCAGCAGCTTGACCAGGGGGCAAGAGACCCAGTACTTC
CASSLTRGQETQYF
>TRBV18|TRBD2|TRBJ2-1|.
TGTGCCAGCTCACCGCGGGGGGCCCACGATGAGCAGTTCTTC
CASSPRGAHDEQFF
>TRBV19|.|TRBJ2-1|.
TGTGCCAGTAGTCGGGAAGCGGGTACCTACAATGAGCAGTTCTTC
CASSREAGTYNEQFF
>TRBV19|TRBD1|TRBJ2-2|.
TGTGCCAGTAGAACAACAGGGGATACCGGGGAGCTGTTTTTT
CASRTTGDTGELFF
>TRBV20-1|TRBD2|TRBJ2-1|.
TGCAGTGCTCAATCCCTGACTAGCGGGGGGGCGTCCTACAATGAGCAGTTCTTC
CSAQSLTSGGASYNEQFF